A single sample gave rise to the 14 T cell receptor beta chains below, sequenced in a study of shared clonotypes between healthy human individuals. Profiling relied on immunoSEQ multiplex PCR, and the TCRdb table lists in-frame clones only, not all of them. The table records 2 million to 2.5 million clones, roughly 93% of them present only once. Sequenced sample: naive CD4+ T cells from PBMCs. Subset denoted: CD45RA+ positively selected. The receptors derive from a man aged 18-30 years in good health. Some clones in this sample may be carry-over from other donors' samples.

The V call is TRBV28, the J call TRBJ2-7; D may correspond to TRBD1 or TRBD2 (5 bases each). Germline CDR1 and CDR2: MDHEN and SYDVKM. This CDR3 contains 11 residues. The V gene lost 5 bases and the J gene lost 12 bases, with 14 bases spanning the gap. The CDR3 region is CASSDPTAVYF. Here the CDR3 DNA reads TGTGCCAGCAGTGACCCGACAGCGGTGTACTTC. Variable domain in full (rest from reference TRBV28 and TRBJ2-7): DVKVTQSSRYLVKRTGEKVFLECVQDMDHENMFWYRQDPGLGLRLIYFSYDVKMKEKGDIPEGYSVSREKKERFSLILESASTNQTSMYLCASSDPTAVYFGPGTRLTVT.

This sequence joins TRBV4-2 and TRBJ2-6, with 7 bases fitting TRBD1. The V and J ends lost 4 bases and 0 bases, in that order; junction bases with no gene match: 9. The CDR3 sequence is 18 residues long. Germline loops: CDR1 LGHNA, CDR2 YNFKEQ. In DNA form, the CDR3 reads TGTGCCAGCAGCCCTCGACAGGGACAAAGCTCTGGGGCCAACGTCCTGACTTTC. This gives the protein CASSPRQGQSSGANVLTF.

This chain's CDR3 is CASSPGVAGVYEQYF. Here the CDR3 DNA reads TGTGCCAGCAGTCCGGGCGTAGCGGGAGTCTACGAGCAGTACTTC. V usage is TRBV2 and J usage is TRBJ2-7; 9 bases line up with TRBD2. Germline V gives CDR1 SNHLY, CDR2 FYNNEI. The J segment lost 3 bases and the V segment lost 5 bases, leaving 8 bases of the junction unmatched. The CDR3 is made up of 15 amino acids.

This chain joins TRBV6-6 and TRBJ2-7; 10 nucleotides match TRBD1. This CDR3 comprises 13 residues. The V gene's germline CDR1 is MNHNY and CDR2 SVGAGI (reference sequence). Losses at the gene ends were 6 bases for V and 3 bases for J; bases not matched to a gene: 2. CDR3 protein: CASRGQGIYEQYF. CDR3 sequence (DNA): TGTGCCAGCAGGGGACAGGGGATCTACGAGCAGTACTTC.

This clone was seen a few times. V and J are TRBV2 and TRBJ1-2, with TRBD1 identical over 10 bases. From germline, CDR1 is SNHLY and CDR2 FYNNEI. The CDR3 runs to 14 residues. V lost 4 bases, J lost 2 bases, and 1 base stayed unmatched. The CDR3 loop is CASSGDRGNYGYTF. CDR3 DNA: TGTGCCAGCAGTGGGGACAGGGGAAACTATGGCTACACCTTC.

The chain uses TRBV7-9 and TRBJ2-6; 14 bases are shared with TRBD2. After removal of 5 bases from V and 1 base from J, the junction contained 1 base not matched to a gene. The length of the CDR3 is 17 residues. Germline lookup yields CDR1 SEHNR and CDR2 FQNEAQ (reference sequence). The CDR3 spells CASSRTSGGSGANVLTF. The DNA for the CDR3 is TGTGCCAGCAGCCGGACTAGCGGGGGGTCTGGGGCCAACGTCCTGACTTTC.

This clone has only one observation. V gene TRBV6-6 combines with J gene TRBJ2-7; TRBD1 agrees at 9 bases. Germline loops: CDR1 MNHNY, CDR2 SVGAGI (reference sequence). This CDR3 has 15 residues. J lost 1 base, V lost 6 bases, and 7 bases had no gene match. CDR3 protein: CASRLRDRVSYEQYF. In DNA, the CDR3 is TGTGCCAGCAGGCTCCGGGACAGGGTTTCCTACGAGCAGTACTTC.

Comments on this clone: Within the sample, other DNA sequences also encode this same CDR3. The rearrangement uses TRBV28 and TRBJ1-1, with D perhaps matching TRBD1 (5 bases). The germline gives CDR1 MDHEN, CDR2 SYDVKM. Trimming removed 5 bases from V and 0 bases from J, with 13 bases in between. The CDR3 totals 15 residues. The CDR3 sequence: CASSPPGPLNTEAFF. CDR3 sequence (DNA): TGTGCCAGCAGTCCCCCGGGACCCCTGAACACTGAAGCTTTCTTT. Full variable domain (outside the CDR3, taken from reference TRBV28 and TRBJ1-1): DVKVTQSSRYLVKRTGEKVFLECVQDMDHENMFWYRQDPGLGLRLIYFSYDVKMKEKGDIPEGYSVSREKKERFSLILESASTNQTSMYLCASSPPGPLNTEAFFGQGTRLTVV.

The sample holds one count of this clone. V usage is TRBV2 and J usage is TRBJ1-1; 8 nucleotides line up with TRBD1. Germline CDR1 SNHLY, CDR2 FYNNEI. This CDR3 has 16 residues. The junction had 4 bases not matched to a gene; V was cut back by 0 bases and J by 1 base. The CDR3 reads CASSEARQGKNTEAFF. The CDR3, as DNA: TGTGCCAGCAGTGAAGCCCGACAGGGGAAGAACACTGAAGCTTTCTTT.

The V and J genes are TRBV19 and TRBJ1-5; D is unclear. This CDR3 is built from 14 residues. V was pared by 4 bases and J by 2 bases, with 9 bases between. The V gene's germline CDR1 is LNHDA and CDR2 SQIVND (reference sequence). Here the CDR3 reads CASSTSAGNQPQHF. CDR3 sequence (DNA): TGTGCCAGTAGTACGTCAGCGGGCAATCAGCCCCAGCATTTT.

The chain is built from TRBV28 and TRBJ2-1; D tentatively fits TRBD1 or TRBD2 (5 bases each). Germline V gene data show CDR1 as MDHEN and CDR2 as SYDVKM. The CDR3 length is 17 residues. Trimming stripped 2 bases from V and 4 bases from J, with 18 bases between. The CDR3 here is CASSLRKKGTGYNEQFF. Here the CDR3 DNA reads TGTGCCAGCAGTTTAAGGAAAAAGGGGACGGGATACAATGAGCAGTTCTTC.

The chain couples TRBV29-1 to TRBJ1-2; D unclear. The CDR3 extends over 11 amino acids. Trimming pared 7 bases from V and 7 bases from J, leaving 13 bases between. CDR1 is SQVTM and CDR2 is ANQGSEA in the germline V gene. CDR3 DNA: TGCAGCGCTAGCTCAGACTCTGGCTACACCTTC. Its translation: CSASSDSGYTF.

CDR3 bases: TGTGCCAGCAGTCTGCAACAGGGGACTATCTACGAGCAGTACTTC. It encodes CASSLQQGTIYEQYF. The chain employs TRBV28 and TRBJ2-7; TRBD1 or TRBD2 may be the D gene (7 bases each). The CDR3 loop spans 15 amino acids. Germline CDR1 is MDHEN and CDR2 is SYDVKM. V lost 5 bases, J lost 3 bases, and 17 bases lay in between.

The chain joins TRBV10-3 to TRBJ2-3; D uncertain. CDR1 is ENHRY and CDR2 is SYGVKD in the germline V gene. The CDR3 is 13 amino acids. With 6 bases removed from V and 4 bases from J, the gap between germline ends came to 11 bases. The CDR3 reads CAIRSGIADTQYF. CDR3 sequence (DNA): TGTGCCATCAGATCCGGCATCGCAGATACGCAGTATTTT.